The 31 T cell receptor beta chains listed next were all sequenced from one sample in a study of shared clonotypes between healthy human individuals. Data came from immunoSEQ multiplex PCR; TCRdb stores just in-frame clones and leaves some out. The sample carries about 870,000 clones, around 92% recorded once. Cells designated naive CD8 were CD45RO-negative and were positively selected for CCR7, with terminally differentiated effector memory CD45RA+ cells excluded. Sequenced material: naive CD8+ T cells sorted from blood. Receptor source: a man aged 30 to 45 in good health.

This chain connects TRBV2 to TRBJ1-2; D not resolved. CDR1 is SNHLY, CDR2 FYNNEI, per germline. V was shortened by 8 bases and J by 2 bases, with 6 bases between the two germline ends. CDR3 length: 11 amino acids. DNA of the CDR3: TGTGCCAGCTTACCGAACTATGGCTACACCTTC. This gives the protein CASLPNYGYTF.

The chain carries TRBV27 and TRBJ2-7; D is possibly TRBD1 (7 bases). Trimming cost V 7 bases and J 2 bases, with 21 bases left between them. Germline V lookup: CDR1 MNHEY, CDR2 SMNVEV (reference sequence). The CDR3 totals 16 residues. This chain's CDR3 is CASKISFQGEAYEQYF. In nucleotides, the CDR3 is TGTGCCAGCAAAATCTCGTTCCAGGGGGAGGCCTACGAGCAGTACTTC.

The chain couples TRBV5-4 to TRBJ2-2; weak D call: TRBD2 (6 bases). Trimming took 4 bases from V and 0 from J, leaving 10 bases between them. The germline CDR1 and CDR2 sequences are SGHNT and YYREEE (reference sequence). This CDR3 comprises 15 residues. The CDR3 region is CASSGGETNTGELFF. The CDR3 nucleotides are TGTGCCAGCAGCGGCGGGGAAACGAACACCGGGGAGCTGTTTTTT.

This chain's CDR3 is CASSGTGGHEQYF. The CDR3 DNA reads TGTGCCAGCAGTGGGACCGGGGGCCACGAGCAGTACTTC. The chain uses TRBV6-1 and TRBJ2-7; perhaps D is TRBD1 or TRBD2 (6 bases each). Trimming cost V 4 bases and J 5 bases, with 12 bases left between them. The CDR3 covers 13 residues. Germline V gives CDR1 MNHNS, CDR2 SASEGT.

V usage is TRBV11-3 and J usage is TRBJ2-1; 12 bases line up with TRBD2. The length of the CDR3 is 15 residues. With 5 bases clipped from V and 7 bases from J, the junction kept 6 bases outside the gene matches. The V gene's germline CDR1 is SGHNT and CDR2 YENEEA. The CDR3: CASSPGTSGLNEQFF. CDR3 in DNA: TGTGCCAGCAGCCCAGGGACTAGCGGGCTGAATGAGCAGTTCTTC. The whole variable domain, filled in from reference TRBV11-3 and TRBJ2-1, reads EAGVVQSPRYKIIEKKQPVAFWCNPISGHNTLYWYLQNLGQGPELLIRYENEEAVDDSQLPKDRFSAERLKGVDSTLKIQPAELGDSAVYLCASSPGTSGLNEQFFGPGTRLTVL.

J is TRBJ2-1 and V is TRBV4-3; TRBD2 matches 7 bases. There are 19 residues in the CDR3. Germline CDR1 and CDR2: LGHNA and YSLEER. With 2 bases clipped from V and 3 bases from J, the junction kept 16 bases outside the gene matches. The CDR3 spells CASSQRDDVERDLYNEQFF. Here the CDR3 DNA reads TGCGCCAGCAGCCAAAGGGACGATGTGGAGCGGGATCTCTACAATGAGCAGTTCTTC.

This chain uses TRBV5-1 with TRBJ2-3; D may be TRBD1 (5 bases). V was shortened by 0 bases and J by 4 bases, with 9 bases between the two germline ends. The germline V gene has CDR1 SGHRS and CDR2 YFSETQ. The CDR3 sequence is 14 residues long. The DNA of the CDR3 is TGCGCCAGCAGCTTGGAAGTAGGGGCAGATACGCAGTATTTT. Translation gives CASSLEVGADTQYF.

V and J are TRBV4-2 and TRBJ2-7, with 9 bases fitting TRBD2. CDR1 and CDR2 from the germline V gene are LGHNA and YNFKEQ. The ends lost 1 base at V and 6 bases at J; junction bases unmatched: 7. The CDR3 covers 15 residues. This CDR3 reads CASSQGTGTSREQYF. The CDR3 nucleotides read TGTGCCAGCAGCCAAGGGACCGGGACTAGCCGCGAGCAGTACTTC.

The V gene is TRBV5-5, the J gene TRBJ1-1; no clear D. Germline V gene lookup returns CDR1 SGHKS and CDR2 YYEKEE (reference sequence). Trimming shortened V by 1 base and J by 2 bases, and 6 bases separated the two germline ends. This CDR3 is 13 amino acids long. The CDR3 sequence is CASSLRFNTEAFF. CDR3 nucleotide sequence: TGTGCCAGCAGCTTGAGGTTTAACACTGAAGCTTTCTTT.

This clone has a single count. The gene calls are TRBV9 and TRBJ1-1, with TRBD1 matching over 8 bases. The V segment lost 4 bases and the J segment 2 bases; nucleotides outside the gene matches: 7. Germline assignment: CDR1 SGDLS and CDR2 YYNGEE. The CDR3 is 15 amino acids. The CDR3 reads CASSPWTGRNTEAFF. The CDR3 bases are TGTGCCAGCAGCCCTTGGACAGGGAGAAACACTGAAGCTTTCTTT. The variable domain in full, completed from reference TRBV9 and TRBJ1-1, reads DSGVTQTPKHLITATGQRVTLRCSPRSGDLSVYWYQQSLDQGLQFLIQYYNGEERAKGNILERFSAQQFPDLHSELNLSSLELGDSALYFCASSPWTGRNTEAFFGQGTRLTVV.

The chain carries TRBV29-1 and TRBJ2-3; 9 positions match TRBD1. Trimming removed 4 bases from V and 2 bases from J; junction bases left unmatched: 7. Germline CDR1 and CDR2: SQVTM and ANQGSEA. This CDR3 contains 15 residues. Here the CDR3 reads CSVVPRTGATDTQYF. Here the CDR3 DNA reads TGCAGCGTTGTTCCGCGGACAGGGGCCACAGATACGCAGTATTTT.

The V gene is TRBV10-2, the J gene TRBJ2-3; D is unclear. V was cut by 4 bases and J by 6 bases, with 5 bases left in between. This CDR3 region has 11 residues. Germline-derived CDR1 and CDR2 are WSHSY and SAAADI. CDR3 loop: CASSVGDTQYF. For the CDR3, the DNA is TGCGCCAGCAGTGTGGGGGATACGCAGTATTTT.

The rearrangement uses TRBV5-8 and TRBJ2-5, with 10 bases matching TRBD1. The CDR3 contains 15 residues. Germline values: CDR1 SGHTS, CDR2 YDEGEE. The trim removed 4 bases at V and 0 bases at J, leaving 3 bases unmatched. This CDR3 reads CASSPGQGNQETQYF. The CDR3 nucleotides read TGTGCCAGCAGCCCGGGACAGGGGAACCAAGAGACCCAGTACTTC.

V usage is TRBV27 and J usage is TRBJ2-7; D is unclear. CDR1 is MNHEY, CDR2 SMNVEV, per germline (reference sequence). The CDR3 loop spans 14 amino acids. Deletions cut 0 bases from V and 2 bases from J, with 8 bases between. The CDR3 bases are TGTGCCAGCAGTTTATCAGCCAGACCCTACGAGCAGTACTTC. Its protein product is CASSLSARPYEQYF.

The CDR3 DNA follows: TGTGCCAGCAGCCGCCCAAGGGAGGTCTCCTACGAGCAGTACTTC. Translating it yields CASSRPREVSYEQYF. The chain employs TRBV28 and TRBJ2-7, with D possibly matching TRBD2 (6 bases). From germline, CDR1 is MDHEN and CDR2 SYDVKM. Trimming shortened V by 6 bases and J by 0 bases, and 15 bases separated the two germline ends. The CDR3 is 15 amino acids.

The V call is TRBV19, the J call TRBJ2-1; TRBD2 matches at 9 bases. Germline-derived CDR1 and CDR2 are LNHDA and SQIVND (reference sequence). This CDR3 comprises 15 residues. After removal of 6 bases from V and 11 bases from J, the junction contained 14 bases not matched to a gene. The DNA of the CDR3 is TGTGCCAGTAGAAAGGGGACTAGCCAGTATGATAAGCAGTTCTTC. Translated: CASRKGTSQYDKQFF.

The rearrangement uses TRBV28 and TRBJ2-3, with D possibly being TRBD1 or TRBD2 (6 bases each). CDR1 and CDR2 (germline): MDHEN, SYDVKM. V was shortened by 8 bases and J by 10 bases, with 19 bases between the two germline ends. The CDR3 spans 13 residues. The CDR3, as DNA: TGTGCCAGCGGGAGCCCACGGGGGCCAGCGCAGTATTTT. Its translation is CASGSPRGPAQYF.

The chain carries TRBV19 and TRBJ2-5; the D gene is possibly TRBD1 (5 bases). CDR3 size: 12 residues. Germline CDR1 reads LNHDA; CDR2 reads SQIVND (reference sequence). V lost 10 bases to trimming and J lost 5 bases, with 14 bases between them. This chain's CDR3 is CATEGAEETQYF. The DNA for the CDR3 is TGTGCCACCGAAGGGGCTGAGGAGACCCAGTACTTC.

The V gene is TRBV18, the J gene TRBJ2-5; 7 bases are a match to TRBD1. V lost 6 bases to trimming and J lost 3 bases; unmatched junction nucleotides: 13. Looked up from germline, CDR1 is KGHSH and CDR2 is LQKENI. The CDR3 covers 16 residues. DNA for the CDR3: TGTGCCAGCTCTCTTTCCGCACAGGGGACCAAAGAGACCCAGTACTTC. It codes for CASSLSAQGTKETQYF. Looking up the rest from reference TRBV18 and TRBJ2-5 gives the full variable domain: NAGVMQNPRHLVRRRGQEARLRCSPMKGHSHVYWYRQLPEEGLKFMVYLQKENIIDESGMPKERFSAEFPKEGPSILRIQQVVRGDSAAYFCASSLSAQGTKETQYFGPGTRLLVL.

The V call is TRBV7-9, the J call TRBJ1-4; 11 nucleotides align to TRBD1. The CDR3 has 17 residues. Germline loops: CDR1 SEHNR, CDR2 FQNEAQ (reference sequence). V was clipped by 5 bases and J by 4 bases; unmatched bases: 9. This CDR3 is CASSLLDRGRGNEKLFF. CDR3 DNA sequence: TGTGCCAGCAGCCTACTGGACAGGGGGCGGGGTAATGAAAAACTGTTTTTT.

This chain connects TRBV9 to TRBJ2-3; D is undetermined. Germline CDR1 reads SGDLS; CDR2 reads YYNGEE. V shed 0 bases and J shed 0 bases, with 8 bases lying between them. The length of the CDR3 is 15 residues. CDR3 in DNA: TGTGCCAGCAGCGTAGAAAGCGCAAGCACAGATACGCAGTATTTT. Translated: CASSVESASTDTQYF.

The chain uses TRBV6-4 and TRBJ1-5, with 8 bases aligning to TRBD1. The CDR3 spans 15 residues. CDR1 and CDR2 (germline): MRHNA, SNTAGT. Trimming took 4 bases from V and 5 from J; bases not matched to a gene: 7. CDR3 coding DNA: TGTGCCAGCAGTGTCTACAGGGGGTCCGATCAGCCCCAGCATTTT. Its protein product is CASSVYRGSDQPQHF.

Written as DNA, the CDR3 is TGTGCCAGCAGCCCGCCGAACACCGGGGAGCTGTTTTTT. Amino acid sequence: CASSPPNTGELFF. The rearrangement links TRBV5-4 to TRBJ2-2, with unresolved D. The germline V gene encodes CDR1 SGHNT and CDR2 YYREEE (reference sequence). This CDR3 comprises 13 residues. The V and J ends lost 4 bases and 0 bases respectively, with 4 bases between them.

The chain employs TRBV28 and TRBJ2-2; D tentatively reads TRBD1 or TRBD2 (6 bases each). Germline-derived CDR1 and CDR2 are MDHEN and SYDVKM. The CDR3 is made up of 16 amino acids. V was clipped by 6 bases and J by 3 bases, with 17 bases between them. The CDR3 sequence: CASRPRHREDTGELFF. Here the CDR3 DNA reads TGTGCCAGCAGACCAAGACACAGGGAGGACACCGGGGAGCTGTTTTTT.

This chain links TRBV7-9 with TRBJ2-1; 7 bases map to TRBD2. J was trimmed by 1 base and V by 4 bases; bases with no gene match: 1. The CDR3 contains 14 residues. From germline, CDR1 is SEHNR and CDR2 FQNEAQ (reference sequence). For the CDR3, the DNA is TGTGCCAGCAGCTCGGGACTATCCTACAATGAGCAGTTCTTC. As protein: CASSSGLSYNEQFF.

The chain combines TRBV2 with TRBJ2-3; 8 nucleotides align to TRBD1. Trimming removed 7 bases from V and 6 bases from J; junction bases left unmatched: 9. The CDR3 contains 14 residues. CDR1 is SNHLY and CDR2 is FYNNEI in the germline V gene. DNA of the CDR3: TGTGCCAGCATTACGACAGGGGATAAGGATACGCAGTATTTT. The encoded protein is CASITTGDKDTQYF.

This clone was seen just once. This chain connects TRBV5-1 to TRBJ2-3; TRBD2 agrees at 12 bases. The CDR3 covers 16 residues. Per germline, CDR1 SGHRS and CDR2 YFSETQ. V gave up 3 bases and J gave up 6 bases; unmatched junction bases: 8. CDR3 region: CASSSGLAGLSDTQYF. CDR3 in DNA: TGCGCCAGCAGCTCCGGACTAGCGGGATTATCGGATACGCAGTATTTT.

The chain links TRBV7-6 to TRBJ2-1, with D unresolved. Deletions cut 2 bases from V and 8 bases from J, with 10 bases between. The germline V gene has CDR1 SGHVS and CDR2 FNYEAQ. The CDR3 runs to 13 residues. The CDR3: CASSLQGNDEQFF. The CDR3 DNA follows: TGTGCCAGCAGCTTACAAGGGAACGATGAGCAGTTCTTC.

The chain employs TRBV9 and TRBJ1-1, with D maybe TRBD1 (5 bases). The CDR3 spans 13 residues. Germline assignment: CDR1 SGDLS and CDR2 YYNGEE. Trimming shortened V by 3 bases and J by 6 bases, and 12 bases separated the two germline ends. CDR3: CASSGGNRPEAFF. The CDR3 DNA follows: TGTGCCAGCAGCGGGGGGAATCGACCTGAAGCTTTCTTT.

This chain uses TRBV19 with TRBJ2-7, with D hard to call. The CDR3 sequence is 14 residues long. Germline-derived CDR1 and CDR2 are LNHDA and SQIVND (reference sequence). V dropped 2 bases and J dropped 0 bases, with 8 bases sitting between them. CDR3 amino acids: CASSISKSSYEQYF. CDR3 DNA sequence: TGTGCCAGTAGTATAAGCAAGAGCTCCTACGAGCAGTACTTC.

The V call is TRBV4-1, the J call TRBJ1-1; D not certain. CDR1 and CDR2 (germline): MGHRA, YSYEKL. V lost 4 bases to trimming and J lost 1 base, with 7 bases between them. There are 13 residues in the CDR3. The CDR3 coding sequence is TGCGCCAGCAGCCCTCTTTCGAACACTGAAGCTTTCTTT. Translated: CASSPLSNTEAFF.